The 17 T cell receptor beta chains below all came from one sample that was sequenced in a study of blood T cell repertoires in COVID-19. Sequencing used immunoSEQ multiplex PCR; TCRdb keeps in-frame clones, though not all of them. Of roughly 520,000 clones listed, approximately 88% are singletons. Sequenced input: PBMCs or T cells enriched from blood (not recorded which). The source of these receptors is a woman aged 40-49 years who had recovered from COVID-19.

The gene calls are TRBV3-1 (or the pseudogene TRBV3-2) and TRBJ2-1; TRBD2 matches 12 bases. Germline V CDR1 and CDR2: LGHDT, YNNKEL (reference sequence). Unmatched junction bases numbered 5, after V lost 6 bases and J lost 5 bases. This CDR3 contains 15 residues. CDR3 coding DNA: TGTGCCAGCAGTTTCCTAGCGGGGGGGAACAATGAGCAGTTCTTC. It translates to CASSFLAGGNNEQFF.

The CDR3 loop reads CASSYGLAGGGEQYF. The CDR3 DNA reads as TGTGCCAGCAGCTACGGACTAGCGGGAGGAGGCGAGCAGTACTTC. J is TRBJ2-7 and V is TRBV7-2, with 14 bases lining up with TRBD2. The CDR3 totals 15 residues. J lost 6 bases, V lost 4 bases, and 5 bases had no gene match. Germline CDR1 is SGHTA and CDR2 is FQGNSA.

The chain combines TRBV7-2 with TRBJ2-3; D call uncertain. The V and J ends lost 6 bases and 3 bases respectively, with 10 bases between them. The V gene's germline CDR1 is SGHTA and CDR2 FQGNSA. The CDR3 contains 13 residues. CDR3 nucleotide sequence: TGTGCCAGCAGTTACACGACAACAGATACGCAGTATTTT. This translates into CASSYTTTDTQYF.

The chain links TRBV18 to TRBJ1-1; 7 bases fit TRBD1. The V gene end was trimmed by 3 bases and the J gene end by 3 bases; junction bases not matched to a gene: 7. The CDR3 loop spans 15 amino acids. Germline loops: CDR1 KGHSH, CDR2 LQKENI. In DNA, the CDR3 is TGTGCCAGCTCACCGACTACAGGGGCTTACACTGAAGCTTTCTTT. This encodes CASSPTTGAYTEAFF.

The CDR3 sequence: CATSDLQLGAGTEAFF. CDR3 coding DNA: TGTGCCACCAGTGATTTGCAGCTGGGGGCTGGGACTGAAGCTTTCTTT. The rearrangement joins TRBV24-1 to TRBJ1-1; TRBD1 is a possible D gene (6 bases). The V end lost 0 bases, the J end lost 5 bases, and 15 bases lay between the germline ends. The CDR3 is made up of 16 amino acids. Germline V lookup: CDR1 KGHDR, CDR2 SFDVKD.

This clone showed up just a few times. The chain couples TRBV6-5 to TRBJ1-4; maybe TRBD1 (6 bases). Germline V gene sequence: CDR1 MNHEY, CDR2 SVGAGI. The ends were cut back, 6 bases at V and 8 bases at J, with 16 bases in the middle. The length of the CDR3 is 14 residues. The CDR3 DNA follows: TGTGCCAGCAGGGTAGGACAGCTTGGGGAAAAACTGTTTTTT. It encodes CASRVGQLGEKLFF.

The chain couples TRBV2 to TRBJ1-4; no definite D call. Germline V gene data show CDR1 as SNHLY and CDR2 as FYNNEI. The CDR3 sequence is 15 residues long. V was cut by 1 base and J by 7 bases, with 13 bases left in between. The CDR3 nucleotides are TGTGCCAGCAGTGAAGAGTACCGCGCGGGTGAAAAACTGTTTTTT. It translates to CASSEEYRAGEKLFF.

This chain connects TRBV4-3 to TRBJ1-2; no firm D call. Germline CDR1 reads LGHNA; CDR2 reads YSLEER. The length of the CDR3 is 16 residues. V lost 0 bases to trimming and J lost 4 bases, with 15 bases between them. This chain's CDR3 is CASSQEILATSYGYTF. As DNA, the CDR3 is TGCGCCAGCAGCCAAGAAATCCTGGCAACCTCCTATGGCTACACCTTC.

The chain combines TRBV30 with TRBJ1-1, with D hard to call. Trimming pared 4 bases from V and 3 bases from J, leaving 6 bases between. The CDR3 loop spans 11 amino acids. From germline, CDR1 is GTSNPN and CDR2 SVGIG (reference sequence). The CDR3 is CAWTGYTEAFF. For the CDR3, the DNA is TGTGCCTGGACAGGATACACTGAAGCTTTCTTT.

The chain couples TRBV29-1 to TRBJ2-1; maybe TRBD2 (6 bases). Trimming took off 3 bases at V and 0 bases at J, with 15 bases between the two ends. Germline CDR1 and CDR2: SQVTM and ANQGSEA. The CDR3 loop spans 16 amino acids. CDR3 nucleotide sequence: TGCAGCGTTGAGCGGGACCGTTGGGGCTCCTACAATGAGCAGTTCTTC. Encoded protein: CSVERDRWGSYNEQFF.

The V gene is TRBV21-1, the J gene TRBJ2-2; the table's D call of TRBD1 was not tested on the DNA. TRBV21-1 is labeled a pseudogene. The length of the CDR3 is 14 residues. The CDR3, as DNA: TGTGCCACTTTCGACACCGCGAAGCCCGGGGAGCTGTTTTTT. This sequence encodes CATFDTAKPGELFF.

The genes are TRBV29-1 and TRBJ2-2; D is perhaps TRBD2 (5 bases). The CDR3 consists of 15 residues. Trimming removed 5 bases from V and 0 bases from J, with 13 bases in between. Germline V gives CDR1 SQVTM, CDR2 ANQGSEA. DNA for the CDR3: TGCAGCGTTCGGCGAGGGTGGTCGAACACCGGGGAGCTGTTTTTT. Translation gives CSVRRGWSNTGELFF.

V usage is TRBV6-5 and J usage is TRBJ1-1; unclear D gene. Trimming pared 4 bases from V and 3 bases from J, leaving 6 bases between. The CDR3 contains 12 residues. The V gene's germline CDR1 is MNHEY and CDR2 SVGAGI. CDR3 in amino acids: CASSSSDTEAFF. DNA for the CDR3: TGTGCCAGCAGTTCATCGGACACTGAAGCTTTCTTT.

V gene TRBV7-5 combines with J gene TRBJ2-4; the tabulated D call, TRBD1, remains unverified against the DNA. TRBV7-5 is tagged as a pseudogene. This CDR3 spans 14 amino acids. CDR3 region: CARYRQGAKNIQYF. The CDR3 nucleotides are TGTGCCAGATATAGACAGGGCGCCAAAAACATTCAGTACTTC.

This rearrangement joins TRBV11-2 to TRBJ1-6, with unresolved D. V lost 0 bases, J lost 10 bases, and 13 bases lay in between. This CDR3 is 15 amino acids long. Looked up from germline, CDR1 is SGHAT and CDR2 is FQNNGV. The CDR3 reads CASSLDSGVRSPLHF. In nucleotides, the CDR3 is TGTGCCAGCAGCTTAGATTCCGGGGTACGGTCACCCCTCCACTTT. Using reference TRBV11-2 and TRBJ1-6 for the parts outside the CDR3, the full variable domain is EAGVAQSPRYKIIEKRQSVAFWCNPISGHATLYWYQQILGQGPKLLIQFQNNGVVDDSQLPKDRFSAERLKGVDSTLKIQPAKLEDSAVYLCASSLDSGVRSPLHFGNGTRLTVT.

The V and J genes are TRBV10-3 and TRBJ1-5, with D hard to call. Trimming pared 6 bases from V and 0 bases from J, leaving 6 bases between. This CDR3 spans 13 amino acids. In germline, CDR1 is ENHRY, CDR2 SYGVKD. The CDR3 region is CAIRADSNQPQHF. The DNA of the CDR3 is TGTGCCATCAGGGCAGATAGCAATCAGCCCCAGCATTTT.

The chain couples TRBV4-3 to TRBJ2-3, with D uncertain. The germline CDR1 and CDR2 sequences are LGHNA and YSLEER. V lost 1 base, J lost 9 bases, and 17 bases lay in between. The CDR3 contains 15 residues. Here the CDR3 reads CASSQAGQIPSTQYF. DNA of the CDR3: TGCGCCAGCAGCCAAGCAGGCCAGATTCCCAGCACGCAGTATTTT.